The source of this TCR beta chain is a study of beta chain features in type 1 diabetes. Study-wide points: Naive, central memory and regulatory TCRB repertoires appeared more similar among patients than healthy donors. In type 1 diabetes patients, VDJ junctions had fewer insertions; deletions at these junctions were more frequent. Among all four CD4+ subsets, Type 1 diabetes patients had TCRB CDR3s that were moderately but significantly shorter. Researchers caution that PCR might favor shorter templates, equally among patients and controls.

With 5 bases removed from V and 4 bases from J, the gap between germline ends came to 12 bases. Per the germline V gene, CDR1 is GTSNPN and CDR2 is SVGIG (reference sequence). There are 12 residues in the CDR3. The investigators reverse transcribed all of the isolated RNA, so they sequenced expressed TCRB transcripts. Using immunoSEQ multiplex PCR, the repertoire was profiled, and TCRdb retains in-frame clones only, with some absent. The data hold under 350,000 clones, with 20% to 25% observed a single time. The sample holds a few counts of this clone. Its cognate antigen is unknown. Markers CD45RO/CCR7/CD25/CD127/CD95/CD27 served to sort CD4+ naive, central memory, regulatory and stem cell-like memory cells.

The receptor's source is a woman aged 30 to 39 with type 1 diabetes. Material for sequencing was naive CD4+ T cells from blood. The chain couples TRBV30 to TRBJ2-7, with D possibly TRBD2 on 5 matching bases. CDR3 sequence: CAWESGNYEQYF. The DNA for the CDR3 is TGTGCCTGGGAGTCCGGGAATTACGAGCAGTACTTC.